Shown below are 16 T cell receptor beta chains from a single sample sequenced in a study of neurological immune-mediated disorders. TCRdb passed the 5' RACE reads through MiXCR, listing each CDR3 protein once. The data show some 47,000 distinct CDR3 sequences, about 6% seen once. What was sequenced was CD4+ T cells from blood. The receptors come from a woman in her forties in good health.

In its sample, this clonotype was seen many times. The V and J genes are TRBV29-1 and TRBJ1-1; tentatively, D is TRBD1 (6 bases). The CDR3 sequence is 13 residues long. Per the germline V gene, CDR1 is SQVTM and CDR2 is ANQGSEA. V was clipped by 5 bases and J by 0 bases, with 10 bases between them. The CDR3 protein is CSVNTGLNTEAFF. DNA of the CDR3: TGCAGCGTTAACACAGGGCTGAACACTGAAGCTTTCTTT.

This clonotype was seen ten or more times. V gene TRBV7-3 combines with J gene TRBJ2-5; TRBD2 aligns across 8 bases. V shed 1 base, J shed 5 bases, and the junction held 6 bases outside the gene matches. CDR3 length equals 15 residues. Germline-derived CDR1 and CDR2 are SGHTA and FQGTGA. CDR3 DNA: TGTGCCAGCAGCTTAAACGGGGGGGCCTACGAGACCCAGTACTTC. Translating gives CASSLNGGAYETQYF.

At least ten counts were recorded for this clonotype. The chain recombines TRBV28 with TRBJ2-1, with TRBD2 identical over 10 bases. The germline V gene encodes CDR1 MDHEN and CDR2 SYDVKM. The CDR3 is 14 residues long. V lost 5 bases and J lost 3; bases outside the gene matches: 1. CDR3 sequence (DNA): TGTGCCAGCAGTCGGACTAGCGGCTACAATGAGCAGTTCTTC. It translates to CASSRTSGYNEQFF. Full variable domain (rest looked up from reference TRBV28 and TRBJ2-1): DVKVTQSSRYLVKRTGEKVFLECVQDMDHENMFWYRQDPGLGLRLIYFSYDVKMKEKGDIPEGYSVSREKKERFSLILESASTNQTSMYLCASSRTSGYNEQFFGPGTRLTVL.

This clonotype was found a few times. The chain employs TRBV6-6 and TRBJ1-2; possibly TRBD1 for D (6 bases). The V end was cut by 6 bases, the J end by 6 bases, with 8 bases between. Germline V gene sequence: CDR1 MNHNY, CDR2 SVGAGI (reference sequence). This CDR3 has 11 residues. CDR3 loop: CASSSGDGYTF. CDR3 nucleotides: TGTGCCAGCAGCTCAGGGGATGGCTACACCTTC.

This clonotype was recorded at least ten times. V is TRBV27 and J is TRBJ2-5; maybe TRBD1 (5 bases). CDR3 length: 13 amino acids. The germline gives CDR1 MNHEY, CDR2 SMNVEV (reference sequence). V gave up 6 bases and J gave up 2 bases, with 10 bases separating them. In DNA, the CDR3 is TGTGCCAGCAGCGAGGACACTCAAGAGACCCAGTACTTC. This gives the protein CASSEDTQETQYF.

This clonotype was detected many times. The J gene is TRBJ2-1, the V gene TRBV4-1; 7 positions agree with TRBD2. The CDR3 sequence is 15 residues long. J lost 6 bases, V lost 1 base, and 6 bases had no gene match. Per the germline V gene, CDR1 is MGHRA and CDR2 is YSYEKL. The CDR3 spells CASSQVGGSSNEQFF. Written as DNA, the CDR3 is TGCGCCAGCAGCCAAGTGGGGGGGTCTAGCAATGAGCAGTTCTTC.

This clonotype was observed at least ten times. Written as DNA, the CDR3 is TGTGCCAGCAGCGGTACAATGAACACTGAAGCTTTCTTT. It codes for CASSGTMNTEAFF. J is TRBJ1-1 and V is TRBV5-6, with unresolved D. CDR1 and CDR2 from the germline V gene are SGHDT and YYEEEE. This CDR3 is built from 13 residues. V lost 4 bases, J lost 0 bases, and 7 bases lay in between.

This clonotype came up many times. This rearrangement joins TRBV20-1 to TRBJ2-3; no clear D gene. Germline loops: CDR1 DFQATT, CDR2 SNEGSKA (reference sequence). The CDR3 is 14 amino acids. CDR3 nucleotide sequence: TGCAGCGCCGTCGCGGCGGCTAGCACAGATACGCAGTATTTT. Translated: CSAVAAASTDTQYF.

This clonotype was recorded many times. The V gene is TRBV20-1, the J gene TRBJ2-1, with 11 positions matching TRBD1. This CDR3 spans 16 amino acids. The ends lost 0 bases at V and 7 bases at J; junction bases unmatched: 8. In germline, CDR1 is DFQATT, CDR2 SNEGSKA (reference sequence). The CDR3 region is CSARDPGQGVTNEQFF. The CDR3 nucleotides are TGCAGTGCTAGAGATCCGGGACAGGGGGTAACGAATGAGCAGTTCTTC.

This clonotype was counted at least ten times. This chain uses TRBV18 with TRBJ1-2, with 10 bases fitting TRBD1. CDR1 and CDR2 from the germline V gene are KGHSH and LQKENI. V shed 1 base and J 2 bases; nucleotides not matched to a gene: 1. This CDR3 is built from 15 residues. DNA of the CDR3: TGTGCCAGCTCACCACGGGGACAGGGGAACTATGGCTACACCTTC. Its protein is CASSPRGQGNYGYTF.

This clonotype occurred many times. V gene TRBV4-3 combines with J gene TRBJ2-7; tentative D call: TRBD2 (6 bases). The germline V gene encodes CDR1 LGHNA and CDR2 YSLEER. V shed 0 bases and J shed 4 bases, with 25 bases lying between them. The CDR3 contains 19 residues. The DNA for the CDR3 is TGCGCCAGCAGCCAAGAAATGGGCTTGGGCGGGACTTTTTTTTACGAGCAGTACTTC. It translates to CASSQEMGLGGTFFYEQYF.

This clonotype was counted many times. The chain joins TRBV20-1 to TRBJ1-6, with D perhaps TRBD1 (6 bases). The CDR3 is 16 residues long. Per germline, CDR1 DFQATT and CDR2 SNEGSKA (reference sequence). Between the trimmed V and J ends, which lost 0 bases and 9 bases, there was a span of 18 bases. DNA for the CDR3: TGCAGTGCTAGAGATTTCGCCAGGGGAACGGGTTCACCCCTCCACTTT. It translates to CSARDFARGTGSPLHF.

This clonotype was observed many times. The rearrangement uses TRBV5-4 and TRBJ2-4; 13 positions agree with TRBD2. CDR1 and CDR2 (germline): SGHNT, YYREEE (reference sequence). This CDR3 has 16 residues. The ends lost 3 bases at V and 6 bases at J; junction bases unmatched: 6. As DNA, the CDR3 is TGTGCCAGCAGCTCGGGACTAGCGGGAATCGGAAACATTCAGTACTTC. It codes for CASSSGLAGIGNIQYF.

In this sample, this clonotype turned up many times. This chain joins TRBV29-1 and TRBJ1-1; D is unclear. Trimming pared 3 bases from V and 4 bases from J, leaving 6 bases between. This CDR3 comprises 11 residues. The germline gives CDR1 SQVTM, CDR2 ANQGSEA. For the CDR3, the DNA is TGCAGCGTTGATCGGGGCACTGAAGCTTTCTTT. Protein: CSVDRGTEAFF.

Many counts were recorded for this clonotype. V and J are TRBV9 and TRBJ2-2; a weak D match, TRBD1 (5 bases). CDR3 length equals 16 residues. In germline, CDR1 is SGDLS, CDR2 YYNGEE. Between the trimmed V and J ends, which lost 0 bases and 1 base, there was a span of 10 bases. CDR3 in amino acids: CASSVGGALNTGELFF. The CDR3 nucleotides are TGTGCCAGCAGCGTAGGGGGCGCGTTGAACACCGGGGAGCTGTTTTTT.

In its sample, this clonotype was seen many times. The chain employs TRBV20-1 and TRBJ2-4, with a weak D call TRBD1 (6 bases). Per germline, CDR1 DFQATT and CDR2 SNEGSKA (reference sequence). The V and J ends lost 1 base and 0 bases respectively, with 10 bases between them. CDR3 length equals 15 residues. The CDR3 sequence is CSARGTDLAKNIQYF. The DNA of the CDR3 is TGCAGTGCTAGAGGGACAGACCTAGCCAAAAACATTCAGTACTTC.